This T cell receptor beta chain was sequenced in a study of T-cell memory formation after mild COVID-19. Study at large: The TCR clusters were mostly specific to one donor.

TCRdb called the 5' RACE reads again in MiXCR, with one record for every CDR3 protein. The sample shows about 350,000 distinct CDR3 sequences, under 25% of them seen only once. V dropped 4 bases and J dropped 5 bases, with 23 bases sitting between them. This CDR3 region has 17 residues. Germline V gene lookup returns CDR1 SGHTA and CDR2 FQGNSA. This clonotype was recorded a few times. This clonotype was obtained from a man younger than 35 who had mild COVID-19 (a few samples of this study predate the infection). Cell type and time point are not known. Sequencing input: PBMCs or a T cell subset sorted from them (not recorded which). The rearrangement joins TRBV7-2 to TRBJ1-1, with D unclear. The CDR3 DNA sequence: TGTGCCAGCAGCTCCTCCGGTCTTGGGAGGAGGTATACTGAAGCTTTCTTT. It yields the protein CASSSSGLGRRYTEAFF.